This TCR beta chain was identified in a study of T cells after yellow fever vaccination. TCRdb itself ran the 5' RACE reads through MiXCR, one entry per CDR3 protein. The top ten hold approximately 16% of the sample, which has roughly 520,000 distinct CDR3 sequences, 20% to 25% seen once. Germline V gene data show CDR1 as SEHNR and CDR2 as FQNEAQ (reference sequence). The CDR3 runs to 13 residues. The V end lost 5 bases, the J end lost 2 bases, and 9 bases lay between the germline ends. The V gene is TRBV7-9, the J gene TRBJ2-5; possibly TRBD1 for D (6 bases). The material sequenced was PBMCs, taken less than 25 days after the first yellow fever vaccination. The clonotype was recovered from a man between 18 and 29 years old who received the YFV17D yellow fever vaccine. In nucleotides, the CDR3 is TGTGCCAGCAGCCATACAGGGCAAGAGACCCAGTACTTC. Translation: CASSHTGQETQYF.